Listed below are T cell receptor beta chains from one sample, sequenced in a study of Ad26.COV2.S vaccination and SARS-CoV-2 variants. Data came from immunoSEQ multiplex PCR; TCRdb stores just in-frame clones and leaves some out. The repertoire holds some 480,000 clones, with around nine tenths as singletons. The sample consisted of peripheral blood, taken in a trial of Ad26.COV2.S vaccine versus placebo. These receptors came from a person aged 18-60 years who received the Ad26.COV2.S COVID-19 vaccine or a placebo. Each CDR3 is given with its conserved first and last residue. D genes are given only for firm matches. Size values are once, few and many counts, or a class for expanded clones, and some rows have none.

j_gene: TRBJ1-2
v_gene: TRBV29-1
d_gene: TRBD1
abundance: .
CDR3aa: CSVDGEGQGAGGYTF
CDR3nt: TGCAGCGTTGATGGTGAAGGACAGGGGGCAGGGGGCTACACCTTC

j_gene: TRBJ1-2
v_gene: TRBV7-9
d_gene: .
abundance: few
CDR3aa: CASSLAAGPRGYTF
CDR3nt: TGTGCCAGCAGCTTAGCGGCAGGACCCCGGGGCTACACCTTC

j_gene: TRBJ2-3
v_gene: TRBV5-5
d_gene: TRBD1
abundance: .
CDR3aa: CASSGQGDTQYF
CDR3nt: TGTGCCAGCAGCGGACAGGGGGATACGCAGTATTTT

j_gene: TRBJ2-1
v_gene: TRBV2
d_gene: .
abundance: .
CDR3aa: CASSGWDEQFF
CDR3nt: TGTGCCAGCAGTGGTTGGGATGAGCAGTTCTTC

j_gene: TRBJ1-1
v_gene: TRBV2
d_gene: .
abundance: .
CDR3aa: CAAHEWLNTEAFF
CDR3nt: TGTGCCGCCCATGAGTGGCTGAACACTGAAGCTTTCTTT

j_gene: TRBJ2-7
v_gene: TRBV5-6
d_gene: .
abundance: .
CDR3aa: CASSFRPGEQYF
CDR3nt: TGTGCCAGCAGCTTCAGACCTGGGGAGCAGTACTTC

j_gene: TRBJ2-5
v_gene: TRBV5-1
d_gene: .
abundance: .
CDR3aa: CASSFSSTQETQYF
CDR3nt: TGCGCCAGCAGCTTTTCGTCCACTCAAGAGACCCAGTACTTC

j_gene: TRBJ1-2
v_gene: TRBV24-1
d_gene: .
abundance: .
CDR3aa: CATSAPREGYYGYTF
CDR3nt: TGTGCCACCAGTGCCCCCAGGGAAGGGTACTATGGCTACACCTTC

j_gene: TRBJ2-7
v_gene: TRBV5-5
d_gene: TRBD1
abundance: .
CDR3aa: CASRQITGGTGEQYF
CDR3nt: TGTGCCAGCAGACAGATAACAGGGGGGACTGGCGAGCAGTACTTC

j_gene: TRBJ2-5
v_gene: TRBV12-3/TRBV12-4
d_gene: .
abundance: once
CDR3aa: CASRYGETQYF
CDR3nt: TGTGCCAGCAGGTACGGAGAGACCCAGTACTTC

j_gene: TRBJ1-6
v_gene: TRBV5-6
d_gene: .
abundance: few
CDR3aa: CASSLGGSSYNSPLHF
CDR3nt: TGTGCCAGCAGCTTGGGGGGCAGCTCCTATAATTCACCCCTCCACTTT

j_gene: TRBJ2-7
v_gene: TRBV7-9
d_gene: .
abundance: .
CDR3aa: CASSLSGSYEQYF
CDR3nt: TGTGCCAGCAGCTTATCCGGCTCCTACGAGCAGTACTTC

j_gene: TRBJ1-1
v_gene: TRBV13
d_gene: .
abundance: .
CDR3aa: CASSLRAEAFF
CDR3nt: TGTGCCAGCAGCTTAAGAGCTGAAGCTTTCTTT

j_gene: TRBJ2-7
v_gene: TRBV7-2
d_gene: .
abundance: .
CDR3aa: CASSFLSAYSDEQYF
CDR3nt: TGTGCCAGCAGCTTCCTCTCGGCCTACTCGGACGAGCAGTACTTC

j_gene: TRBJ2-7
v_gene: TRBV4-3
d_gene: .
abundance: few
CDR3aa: CASSQDLWTAEYF
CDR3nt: TGCGCCAGCAGCCAAGATCTGTGGACAGCGGAGTACTTC

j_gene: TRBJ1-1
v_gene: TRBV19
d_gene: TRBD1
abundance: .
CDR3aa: CASRDPGQGNVWAFF
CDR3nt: TGTGCCAGTAGGGACCCGGGACAGGGGAACGTGTGGGCTTTCTTT

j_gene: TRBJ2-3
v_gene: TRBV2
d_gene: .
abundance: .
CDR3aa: CASRSNPGTVTDTQYF
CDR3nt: TGTGCCAGCAGGTCGAACCCCGGGACTGTCACAGATACGCAGTATTTT

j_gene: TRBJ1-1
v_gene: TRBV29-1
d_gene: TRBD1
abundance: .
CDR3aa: CSVVDRVNTEAFF
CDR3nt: TGCAGCGTTGTAGACAGGGTGAACACTGAAGCTTTCTTT

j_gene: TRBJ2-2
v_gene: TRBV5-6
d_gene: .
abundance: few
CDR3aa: CASSLRQTIVGELFF
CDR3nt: TGTGCCAGCAGCTTGCGACAGACGATTGTTGGGGAGCTGTTTTTT

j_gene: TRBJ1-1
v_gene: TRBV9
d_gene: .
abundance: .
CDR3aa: CASSARAREGAEAFF
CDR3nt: TGTGCCAGCAGCGCCCGGGCCAGGGAGGGAGCTGAAGCTTTCTTT

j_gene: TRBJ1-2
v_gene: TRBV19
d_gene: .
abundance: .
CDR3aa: CASSVPRGERSGYTF
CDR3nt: TGTGCCAGTAGTGTCCCGCGGGGGGAACGCTCGGGCTACACCTTC

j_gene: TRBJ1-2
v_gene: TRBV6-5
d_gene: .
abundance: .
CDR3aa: CASSYGQAGGYTF
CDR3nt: TGTGCCAGCAGTTACGGGCAGGCCGGGGGCTACACCTTC

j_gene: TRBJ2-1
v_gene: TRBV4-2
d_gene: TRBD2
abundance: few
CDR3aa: CASSQWREGPFSSYNEQFF
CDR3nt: TGTGCCAGCAGCCAGTGGCGGGAGGGCCCCTTTAGCTCCTACAATGAGCAGTTCTTC

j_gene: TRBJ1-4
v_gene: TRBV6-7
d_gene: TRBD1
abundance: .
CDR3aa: CASSYPGTDNEKLFF
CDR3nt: TGTGCCAGCAGTTACCCCGGGACAGATAATGAAAAACTGTTTTTT

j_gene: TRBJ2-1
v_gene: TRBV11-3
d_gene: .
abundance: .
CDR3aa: CASSLVGRAPANEQFF
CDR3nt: TGTGCCAGCAGCTTAGTGGGCAGGGCCCCGGCCAATGAGCAGTTCTTC

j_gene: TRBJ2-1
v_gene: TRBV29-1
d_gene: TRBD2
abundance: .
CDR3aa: CSVGGGGYNEQFF
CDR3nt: TGCAGCGTTGGCGGGGGGGGTTACAATGAGCAGTTCTTC

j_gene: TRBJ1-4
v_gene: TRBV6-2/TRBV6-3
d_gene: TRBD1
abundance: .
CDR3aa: CASSQHRQGGEKLFF
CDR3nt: TGTGCCAGCAGTCAACACCGACAGGGTGGTGAAAAACTGTTTTTT

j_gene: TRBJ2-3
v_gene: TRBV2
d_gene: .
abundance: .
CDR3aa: CASSAGQITDTQYF
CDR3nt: TGTGCCAGCAGTGCTGGACAGATCACAGATACGCAGTATTTT

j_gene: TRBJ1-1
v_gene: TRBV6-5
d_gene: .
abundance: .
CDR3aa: CASSWGGVAEAFF
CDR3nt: TGTGCCAGCAGTTGGGGGGGGGTAGCTGAAGCTTTCTTT

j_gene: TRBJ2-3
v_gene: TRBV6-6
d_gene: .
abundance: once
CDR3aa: CASEPPPGTDTQYF
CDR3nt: TGTGCCAGCGAACCCCCCCCTGGCACAGATACGCAGTATTTT

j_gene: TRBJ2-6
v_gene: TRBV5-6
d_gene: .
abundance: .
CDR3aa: CASQGLAGANVLTF
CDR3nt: TGTGCCAGCCAGGGGTTAGCTGGGGCCAACGTCCTGACTTTC

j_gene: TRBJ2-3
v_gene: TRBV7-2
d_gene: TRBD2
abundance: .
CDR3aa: CASSLASGRTSTDTQYF
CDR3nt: TGTGCCAGCAGCTTAGCTAGCGGGAGGACTAGCACAGATACGCAGTATTTT

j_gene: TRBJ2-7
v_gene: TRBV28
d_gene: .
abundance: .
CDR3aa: CASLGWGRGYEQYF
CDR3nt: TGTGCCAGCCTCGGGTGGGGCAGGGGTTACGAGCAGTACTTC

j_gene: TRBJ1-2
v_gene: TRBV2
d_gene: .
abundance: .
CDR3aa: CASERTANGYTF
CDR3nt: TGTGCCAGCGAAAGGACGGCCAATGGCTACACCTTC

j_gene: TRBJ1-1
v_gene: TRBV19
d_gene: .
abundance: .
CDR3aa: CASSIRGAEAFF
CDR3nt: TGTGCCAGTAGTATTCGGGGGGCGGAAGCTTTCTTT

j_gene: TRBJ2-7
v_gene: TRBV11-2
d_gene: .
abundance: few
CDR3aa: CASSLSFPPEGYEQYF
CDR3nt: TGTGCCAGCAGCTTAAGTTTCCCCCCGGAGGGCTACGAGCAGTACTTC

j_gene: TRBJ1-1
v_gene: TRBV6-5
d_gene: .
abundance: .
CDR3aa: CASATGHENTEAFF
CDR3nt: TGTGCCAGCGCAACGGGACACGAGAACACTGAAGCTTTCTTT

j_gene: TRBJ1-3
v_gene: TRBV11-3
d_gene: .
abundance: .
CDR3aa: CASSLGRSSGNTIYF
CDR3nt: TGTGCCAGCAGCTTAGGCCGGAGCTCTGGAAACACCATATATTTT

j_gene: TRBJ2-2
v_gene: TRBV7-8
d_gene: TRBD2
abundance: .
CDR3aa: CASSLVAGARNTGELFF
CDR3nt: TGTGCCAGCAGCTTAGTCGCGGGAGCCCGGAACACCGGGGAGCTGTTTTTT

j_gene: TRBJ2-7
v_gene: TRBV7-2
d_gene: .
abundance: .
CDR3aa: CASSFNSYEQYF
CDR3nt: TGTGCCAGCAGCTTCAACTCCTACGAGCAGTACTTC

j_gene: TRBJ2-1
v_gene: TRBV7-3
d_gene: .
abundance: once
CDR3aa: CASSLGRGRRFSYNEQFF
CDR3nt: TGTGCCAGCAGCTTAGGTCGGGGCCGGCGATTCTCCTACAATGAGCAGTTCTTC

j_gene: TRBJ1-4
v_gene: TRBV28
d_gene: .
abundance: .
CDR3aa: CASSPIARGAEKLFF
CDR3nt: TGTGCCAGCAGCCCTATCGCCAGGGGAGCAGAAAAACTGTTTTTT